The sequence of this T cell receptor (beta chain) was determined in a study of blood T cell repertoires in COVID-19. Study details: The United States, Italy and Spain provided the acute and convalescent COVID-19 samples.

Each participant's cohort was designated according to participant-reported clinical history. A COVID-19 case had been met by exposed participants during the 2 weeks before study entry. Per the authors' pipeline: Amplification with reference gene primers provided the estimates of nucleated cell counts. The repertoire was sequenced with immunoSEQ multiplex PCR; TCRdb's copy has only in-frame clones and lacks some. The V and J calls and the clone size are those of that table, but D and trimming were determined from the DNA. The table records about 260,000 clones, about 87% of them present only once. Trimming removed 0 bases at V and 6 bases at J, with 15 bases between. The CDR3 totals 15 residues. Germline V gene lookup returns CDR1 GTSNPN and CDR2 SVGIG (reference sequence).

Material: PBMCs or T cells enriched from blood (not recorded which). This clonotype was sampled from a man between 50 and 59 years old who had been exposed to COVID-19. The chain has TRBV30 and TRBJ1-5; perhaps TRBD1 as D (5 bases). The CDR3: CAWSVGQGGGQPQHF. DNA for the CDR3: TGTGCCTGGAGTGTAGGTCAGGGAGGCGGTCAGCCCCAGCATTTT.